This T cell receptor (beta chain) was identified during a study of T cells in Graves' hyperthyroidism and ophthalmopathy. On the basis of clinical symptoms, serum thyroxine and TRAb, thyroid ultrasound and orbital computed tomography, diagnoses were made. PBMCs stemmed from approximately 10 ml fresh peripheral blood. This clonotype was picked up one time. Its antigen is currently unknown. Study-level results: Blood also carried most thyroid clonotypes expanded above 0.001.

Germline CDR1 is MGHDK and CDR2 is SYGVNS. Trimming left V 1 base short and J 2 bases short, with 21 bases between. This CDR3 comprises 18 residues. Amplification targeted TCR beta CDR3 regions from RNA transcripts. The HTBI primer set drove a first-round RT-PCR of the TCR CDR3. From the multiplex PCR reads, TCRdb called clonotypes with MiXCR, one entry per CDR3 protein. The repertoire has just under 750,000 distinct CDR3 sequences, roughly a third of them found once; the top ten carry around a third. The V and J genes are TRBV25-1 and TRBJ2-7; either TRBD1 or TRBD2 may fit D (5 bases each). This receptor was taken from a woman in her thirties or forties with Graves' hyperthyroidism. The sample consisted of blood. CDR3 in amino acids: CASSESLRPGASAYEQYF. For the CDR3, the DNA is TGTGCCAGCAGTGAATCCCTCAGGCCCGGGGCATCAGCCTACGAGCAGTACTTC.